This T cell receptor beta chain derives from a study of shared clonotypes between healthy human individuals. Study overall: Donors, aged 18 to 49, were a couple of women and a few men.

The study's findings and limits: Sequencing depth was predicted to influence how clonotypes are shared among donors. Rarefaction indicated that sorted-subset sequencing remained incomplete although depth was large.

Turning to this clone: The antigen remains undetermined.

The table came from immunoSEQ multiplex PCR; TCRdb's copy has only in-frame clones and leaves some out. This table holds a few million clones, around 95% found once. The CDR3 is made up of 12 amino acids. The germline gives CDR1 MNHEY, CDR2 SMNVEV (reference sequence). Germline trimming cut 6 bases from V and 8 bases from J; bases unmatched to any gene: 6. In the CD4+ fraction, cells were divided into CD45RA+ naive and CD45RA-negative memory subsets. The receptor was derived from a man aged 18 to 29 in good health. The chain employs TRBV27 and TRBJ1-2; TRBD1 matches 7 bases. Material for sequencing was naive CD4+ T cells sorted from blood. Indicated subset: CD45RA+ positively selected. The CDR3: CASRDRLGGYTF. CDR3 DNA sequence: TGTGCCAGCAGGGACAGGCTCGGGGGCTACACCTTC.